A single count supports the clone carrying this T cell receptor beta chain. Its antigen is currently unknown. The data belong to a study of OX40 agonist ivuxolimab in advanced cancers. Study at large: Partial responses were seen in three patients, one with hepatocellular carcinoma and two with cutaneous melanoma.

Germline V gene data show CDR1 as MNHEY and CDR2 as SMNVEV (reference sequence). This CDR3 comprises 14 residues. The germline V and J ends were trimmed by 1 base and 7 bases, with 14 bases remaining between them. Assay used: immunoSEQ multiplex PCR; TCRdb lists only in-frame clones, some missing. The profile shows tens of thousands of clones, roughly 85% of them singletons. Study findings and constraints: Normalized T-cell clonal expansion was also low in some nonresponders.

The TCR comes from an adult with an advanced solid tumor such as melanoma, head and neck, liver or kidney cancer. The sample was CD4+ or CD8+ T cells sorted from blood, taken in a trial of the OX40 agonist ivuxolimab. The chain has TRBV27 and TRBJ2-7; a weak D match, TRBD1 (6 bases). CDR3 nucleotide sequence: TGTGCCAGCAGTTTATGGCAGGAAAGGGGGGAGCAGTACTTC. It specifies CASSLWQERGEQYF.